This TCR beta chain emerged from a study of cytomegalovirus exposure and HLA in healthy donors (TCRdb year 2017). With respect to the entire study: According to an earlier analysis of 587 of the donors, about 180 million T cells yielded 117 million unique TCR beta sequences and about 280 Gb of sequence data. An early release covering 500 to 750 HLA-typed donors comprised 250 to 350 gigabases of sequencing data and approximately 85 million unique TCR sequences. Among the roughly 390 genotyped donors, 75% to 90% belonged to the genetic ancestry cluster associated with self-reported Caucasian donors. The study aimed to test whether signatures of past pathogen exposure could be identified by cataloging public T cell receptors. The study profiled the T cell repertoires of hundreds of subjects by immunosequencing and related them to cytomegalovirus serostatus. In addition to the first cohort of roughly 700 subjects, a separate validation cohort of 120 different subjects was used. High-throughput TCR immunosequencing, statistical association of individual TCRs with disease status, and machine learning were combined to predict cytomegalovirus infection status. A later analysis re-examined previously published TCR beta repertoires from roughly 650 donors and added high-resolution HLA genotyping to investigate patterns of TCR occurrence. In the later analysis, no new phenotypic data were used to find candidate immune exposures; instead, reliance was placed on TCR beta sequences and their occurrence across donors. To decide whether each TCR beta V gene segment behaved as functional or pseudogenic, an earlier analysis of approximately 590 of the donors relied on high-throughput TCR beta sequencing. Alongside the repertoire data, information on donor age, sex, ethnicity and CMV serostatus was compiled. Genome-wide SNP genotypes for about three fifths of the 666 donors were used in a later genetic analysis, which treated that subset as a discovery cohort. All discovery cohort repertoires had been generated using a single sequencing platform. Both class I and class II loci were covered by HLA typing, at four-digit resolution. Typing coverage varied by locus: 629-630 donors for A, B, C, DRB1 and DQB1; around 560 for DQA1; around 570 for DPA1; 450 to 480 for DPB1. Four or five DR-DQ haplotypes were handled as single units for association and clustering because linkage in the cohort was strong. Among about 400 genotyped donors of the cohort, an average of approximately 240,000 unique TCR beta nucleotide sequences was sequenced per donor, of which about 19% were non-productive.

Results the study describes overall, beyond this receptor: Cytomegalovirus status was reported to be diagnosed by the classifier with high specificity and sensitivity in both the original and validation cohorts. A later analysis associated 17,000 or so TCR beta sequences with specific HLA alleles at a false discovery rate of 0.05. When HLA alleles, especially DR and DQ, strongly co-occurred, attributing TCR associations to individual alleles was difficult. For the cohort, immune exposure information was limited to CMV serostatus. In a later analysis, several top co-occurrence clusters were reported to appear linked to parvovirus B19, influenza, CMV and Epstein-Barr virus. Because the 87-base-pair reads could not distinguish some IMGT-functional V segments, including TRBV6-2 and TRBV6-3, those segments were excluded. In the study, about 150 TCR beta chains were listed as associated with cytomegalovirus. A later genetic analysis reported fewer N-insertions in productive TCRs among donors in an Asian-associated ancestry cluster than the approximately 670-donor mean. Across donors, most TCR sequences were observed very rarely, whereas some public TCRs were present in many individuals. A cluster of highly shared sequence variants was judged likely to represent a technical artifact of the sequencing pipeline. A later genetic analysis associated a missense DCLRE1C variant with V-gene and J-gene trimming of TCR beta chains, and an independent cohort replicated the association. Roughly uniform sequencing depth across donors was assumed in presence/absence analyses, although this assumption may not hold. In a later analysis, TCR association rates were found to vary across HLA loci, with the most associated TCRs seen for DRB1 alleles and the fewest for HLA-C alleles. Because counts were too low, roughly 16 rarely observed V segments, including chromosome 9 orphons, were excluded from the earlier analysis of roughly 580 of the donors. The authors suggested that the approach could potentially be extended to other disease states and immunological phenotypes. In this cohort, only TCR beta chains were sequenced, and detectable features were limited by the absence of alpha or paired-chain data. Because HLA typing was missing for some donors at each locus, association tests included only the typed subset. In vitro tests confirmed that three of the cytomegalovirus-associated TCR beta chains recognize cytomegalovirus antigens. Linkage disequilibrium might explain the correlated functional status among segregating V segments, but an unknown experimental factor could not be excluded. Most CMV-associated TCR beta chains appeared to be HLA-restricted in a later analysis, and the HLA associations seemed to be driven largely by CMV exposure. Broadly in line with IMGT annotations, most TCR beta V segments showed up in productive rearrangements about 87% or about 30% of the time in an earlier analysis of some 590 of the donors. A further reported finding was that TCR beta sequences accurately predicted the HLA-A and HLA-B alleles for most subjects in the first cohort. In a later analysis, HLA-associated TCR beta chains were found to be more clonally expanded and to have lower generation probabilities than equally common non-associated chains.

The library was obtained by the immunoSEQ multiplex PCR assay. For the multiplex PCR, a mixture combining 60 forward primers for TCR Vbeta segments and 13 reverse primers for TCR Jbeta segments was used. Amplification of the CDR3 region of rearranged TCR beta genes was performed with a multiplex PCR assay on genomic DNA. On the Illumina HiSeq System, the amplified TCR beta libraries were sequenced as 87-base-pair reads. Under the source paper's analysis protocol: Across the 640 or so repertoires, a later analysis counted tens of millions of unique TCR beta chains, approximately 10 million of which were shared by at least two donors. Raw reads were error-corrected and collapsed into unique sequences by a nearest-neighbor algorithm in which closely related sequences were merged to remove PCR and sequencing errors. To assign V, D and J gene segments, CDR3 sequences were aligned to IMGT reference sequences. For a sequence to be retained, a match of at least six nucleotides to both a V gene segment and a J gene segment was required. A rearrangement was called productive if the CDR3 had no stop codons and remained in frame with V and J, and every other rearrangement was called non-productive. Following IMGT convention, CDR3 was defined as the stretch from the second conserved V-encoded cysteine up to the conserved J-encoded phenylalanine. In an earlier analysis of around 640 of the donors, sequences lacking an unambiguous match to a single V gene segment were excluded. In an earlier analysis of several hundred of the donors, V segments were called functional above 56.7% productive rearrangements and were called segregating when the between-donor standard deviation exceeded 5%. A statistical classification framework was built for diagnosing cytomegalovirus status from the catalog of TCR beta chain sequences. In a later analysis, V and J genes were assigned by comparing TCR nucleotide sequences against IMGT/GENE-DB human TR gene sequences. The TCRdist pipeline was used in a later analysis to assign CDR3 sequences and most-parsimonious VDJ recombination scenarios. A later analysis defined each TCR beta chain by its CDR3 amino acid sequence plus V-gene family, and excluded reads lacking a unique V-gene family. In a later analysis, around 650 highly shared, low-generation-probability nucleotide sequences were removed to address suspected cross-contamination and a sequencing artifact. In a later analysis, a clonal expansion index was calculated for each public chain from normalized within-repertoire ranks of inferred template counts. Generation probabilities in a later analysis came from a VDJ recombination model fitted to out-of-frame rearrangements, and those results were checked against IGoR. In a later analysis, hypergeometric tests were used to score TCR-TCR, TCR-HLA and TCR-CMV co-occurrence, with a repertoire-size bias correction applied to TCR pairs. False discovery rates were estimated in a later analysis by permuting HLA or CMV assignments 20 times. In a later analysis, co-occurring TCRs were grouped using DBSCAN, with TCRdist sequence similarity added in when clustering inside HLA-allele-positive subsets. Repertoires with fewer than 30,000 or more than 120,000 public chains were left out of co-occurrence clustering, as were roughly five repertoires with anomalous nucleotide sharing. In its TCRdb copy, this immuneACCESS table keeps in-frame sequences only and misses some clones. Where compared with another copy, unresolved V genes explain less than half of these, and the others have no known cause. The DNA gave D and trimming, while V, J and clone size come from that table. This specimen's table enumerates approximately 92,000 clones. About 3.4% of the sample rests with the top ten.

In total, approximately 700 healthy bone marrow donors made up the cohort. All cohort members were sampled while nominally healthy, although unrecorded immune exposures were likely present. The donor was CMV seronegative and belonged to the group of roughly 330 seronegative cohort members. Every donor gave a peripheral blood sample, and the peripheral blood mononuclear cells from that sample were used for TCR beta sequencing. The Qiagen DNeasy Blood Extraction Kit was used to extract genomic DNA from the blood cell samples. In regard to this clone: Its antigen is not yet known.

V is cut by 6 bases and J by 7 bases, and the space between the germline ends is 13 bases. Counted from cysteine to phenylalanine, this CDR3 has 13 amino acids. Of the read, only the CDR3 DNA is kept; its 39 bases are in frame from base 1. CDR1 is given as SEHNR and CDR2 as FQNEAQ, both from the germline V gene (reference sequence). Rearrangement joined TRBV7-9 to TRBJ1-5, with the D gene call left open. The specimen sequenced was PBMCs. The sequence was obtained from a woman in her thirties in good health and CMV-seronegative. The CDR3 region: CASSQGGIQPQHF. DNA sequence: TGTGCCAGCAGTCAAGGAGGGATACAGCCCCAGCATTTT.